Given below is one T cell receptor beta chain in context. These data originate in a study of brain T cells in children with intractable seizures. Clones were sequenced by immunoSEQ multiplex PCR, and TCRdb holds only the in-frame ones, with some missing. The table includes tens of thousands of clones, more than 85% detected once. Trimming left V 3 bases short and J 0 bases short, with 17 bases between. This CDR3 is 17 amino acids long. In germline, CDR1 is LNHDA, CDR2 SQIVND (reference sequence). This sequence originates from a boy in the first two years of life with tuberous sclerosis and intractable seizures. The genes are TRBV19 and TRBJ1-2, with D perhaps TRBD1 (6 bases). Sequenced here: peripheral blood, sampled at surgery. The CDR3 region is CASSIWDIPDPNYGYTF. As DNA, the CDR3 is TGTGCCAGTAGTATCTGGGACATTCCCGACCCTAACTATGGCTACACCTTC.